Below, 5 T cell receptor beta chains from the same sample are listed, as sequenced in a study of shared clonotypes between healthy human individuals. The table came from immunoSEQ multiplex PCR; TCRdb's copy has only in-frame clones and leaves some out. The data contain 450,000 to 500,000 clones, around 85% of them seen just once; the ten biggest clones take up roughly 12%. Sequenced material: PBMCs. The receptor set was obtained from a woman in her 40s in good health. Some clones in this sample may be carry-over from other donors' samples.

With regard to this clone: It is likely a read error: a sequence one base away is far more abundant. The rearrangement links TRBV11-2 to TRBJ2-5; D call uncertain. CDR1 is SGHAT, CDR2 FQNNGV, per germline. This CDR3 region has 11 residues. The chain's CDR3 is CAISLSETQYF. CDR3 nucleotide sequence: TGTGCCATCAGCTTATCTGAGACCCAGTACTTC.

The chain uses TRBV7-6 and TRBJ2-1; 7 bases are a match to TRBD2. From germline, CDR1 is SGHVS and CDR2 FNYEAQ. The CDR3 sequence is 15 residues long. V trimming: 5 bases; J trimming: 6 bases; junction bases outside the gene matches: 10. CDR3 sequence reads: CASSPRRLARNEQFF. For the CDR3, the DNA is TGTGCCAGCAGCCCTAGGAGACTAGCCCGCAATGAGCAGTTCTTC.

The rearrangement uses TRBV19 and TRBJ1-2; no clear D. V was pared by 3 bases and J by 3 bases, with 11 bases between. Germline V gene data show CDR1 as LNHDA and CDR2 as SQIVND (reference sequence). This CDR3 spans 14 amino acids. Written as DNA, the CDR3 is TGTGCCAGTAGTATCCGCTCCGGGGACTATGGCTACACCTTC. Protein sequence: CASSIRSGDYGYTF.

Worth noting for this clone: The CDR3 ends on some other residue instead of the conserved phenylalanine or tryptophan, so this is likely a read error. This rearrangement joins TRBV4-1 to TRBJ1-2; 7 positions agree with TRBD1. CDR1 and CDR2 (germline): MGHRA, YSYEKL. V dropped 4 bases and J dropped 4; count of bases not matched to a gene: 18. This CDR3 contains 18 residues. The CDR3: CASSLAVIGAGGSYGYTS. The CDR3 DNA reads TGCGCCAGCAGCCTCGCCGTGATTGGGGCAGGGGGAAGCTATGGCTACACCTCC.

This rearrangement joins TRBV7-9 to TRBJ2-3; no definite D call. This CDR3 has 14 residues. Germline CDR1 SEHNR, CDR2 FQNEAQ (reference sequence). V gave up 5 bases and J gave up 0 bases, with 9 bases separating them. CDR3 DNA sequence: TGTGCCAGCAGCCCCATGTCTAGCACAGATACGCAGTATTTT. Its translation is CASSPMSSTDTQYF. The complete variable domain, with remaining parts taken from reference TRBV7-9 and TRBJ2-3, reads DTGVSQNPRHKITKRGQNVTFRCDPISEHNRLYWYRQTLGQGPEFLTYFQNEAQLEKSRLLSDRFSAERPKGSFSTLEIQRTEQGDSAMYLCASSPMSSTDTQYFGPGTRLTVL.